This TCR beta chain was observed in a study of cytomegalovirus exposure and HLA in healthy donors. Study-level background: Among the approximately 410 genotyped donors, 81% were placed in the Caucasian-associated ancestry cluster.

In regard to this clone: The antigen remains undetermined.

CDR3 length: 13 residues. V shed 4 bases, J shed 9 bases, and the junction held 5 bases outside the gene matches. Germline V gives CDR1 SGHVS, CDR2 FNYEAQ. In the PCR, 60 Vbeta and 13 Jbeta primers were used. Generated by immunoSEQ multiplex PCR, the TCRdb table keeps only in-frame clones and is missing some. The sample comprises about 170,000 clones, roughly 85% of which are singletons, and approximately 2.5% rests with the top ten. General study results and limits: Data from an earlier analysis indicated that most TCR beta V segments were productive either about 87% or about 30% of the time. The Asian-associated ancestry cluster reportedly had fewer N-insertions than the 666-donor mean in a later analysis. In a later analysis, common viral pathogens appeared linked to several of the most significant clusters.

This clonotype was obtained from a young man in good health and CMV-seropositive. The V gene is TRBV7-6, the J gene TRBJ2-1; 8 positions match TRBD2. Sequences were obtained from PBMCs. CDR3 protein: CASSSREGSEQFF. CDR3 bases: TGTGCCAGCAGCTCCCGGGAGGGCAGTGAGCAGTTCTTC. The entire variable domain, with the rest obtained from reference TRBV7-6 and TRBJ2-1, is as follows: GAGVSQSPRYKVTKRGQDVALRCDPISGHVSLYWYRQALGQGPEFLTYFNYEAQQDKSGLPNDRFSAERPEGSISTLTIQRTEQRDSAMYRCASSSREGSEQFFGPGTRLTVL.